This record looks at one TCR beta chain sequence and its context. No antigen is known for it. The entry originates in a study of PD-1 blockade in mismatch repair-deficient tumors. Study conclusions and caveats: After pembrolizumab, tumor-resident clones rose rapidly, then generally contracted before radiologic responses.

V was pared by 2 bases and J by 7 bases, with 23 bases between. CDR1 is SQVTM, CDR2 ANQGSEA, per germline. CDR3 length: 16 residues. PCR or immunohistochemistry showed mismatch repair deficiency in every enrolled patient. Repertoires were generated with immunoSEQ multiplex PCR, while TCRdb's copy carries only in-frame clones and drops some. The sample contains some 120,000 clones, around 87% of which appear only once. The chain is built from TRBV29-1 and TRBJ1-2, with D possibly TRBD1 on 6 matching bases. The sample here was peripheral blood, taken 44 weeks after starting pembrolizumab. This TCR was recovered from an adult with mismatch repair-deficient cancer. The CDR3 DNA sequence: TGCAGCGTTGAATCTCAGGGGCAGGTAGTGTCGGGTGGCTACACCTTC. Translated, it gives CSVESQGQVVSGGYTF. Using reference TRBV29-1 and TRBJ1-2 for the parts outside the CDR3, the full variable domain is SAVISQKPSRDICQRGTSLTIQCQVDSQVTMMFWYRQQPGQSLTLIATANQGSEATYESGFVIDKFPISRPNLTFSTLTVSNMSPEDSSIYLCSVESQGQVVSGGYTFGSGTRLTVV.